Presented here are 29 T cell receptor beta chains from one specimen sequenced in a study of blood T cell repertoires in COVID-19. TCRdb's table, derived via immunoSEQ multiplex PCR, lists solely in-frame clones and lacks some. The repertoire includes about 230,000 clones, about nine tenths of them detected once, and 4% sits in the top ten. The sequencing sample was made of PBMCs or T cells enriched from blood (not recorded which). Every receptor here comes from a young woman with acute COVID-19.

This clone was seen just once. The chain carries TRBV11-2 and TRBJ2-5; 12 bases map to TRBD2. The CDR3 length is 15 residues. Germline CDR1 SGHAT, CDR2 FQNNGV. Unmatched junction bases numbered 5, after V lost 5 bases and J lost 4 bases. The CDR3 region is CASSTGLAGRETQYF. CDR3 in DNA: TGTGCCAGCAGCACGGGACTAGCGGGTCGAGAGACCCAGTACTTC.

The CDR3 DNA follows: TGTGCCAGCAGCCAAAAGGACAGGGAAGCACCCCTCCACTTT. Protein sequence: CASSQKDREAPLHF. This chain links TRBV3-1 (or the pseudogene TRBV3-2) with TRBJ1-6; the match to TRBD1 covers 8 bases. V lost 2 bases, J lost 11 bases, and 5 bases stayed unmatched. Looked up from germline, CDR1 is LGHDT and CDR2 is YNNKEL (reference sequence). The CDR3 loop spans 14 amino acids.

The gene calls are TRBV5-1 and TRBJ1-1, with 8 bases lining up with TRBD1. Germline values: CDR1 SGHRS, CDR2 YFSETQ. The CDR3 totals 14 residues. With V trimmed by 4 bases and J by 0 bases, 2 bases remained unmatched. The CDR3 DNA is TGCGCCAGCAGCCGACAGGGGATGAACACTGAAGCTTTCTTT. This sequence encodes CASSRQGMNTEAFF.

This clone was seen only once. The CDR3 region has the DNA TGCGCCAGCAGCCAGCCAGACAGGGTTGCCGATTCACCCCTCCACTTT. Translated, it gives CASSQPDRVADSPLHF. This chain connects TRBV4-1 to TRBJ1-6, with 7 bases identical to TRBD1. The germline CDR1 and CDR2 sequences are MGHRA and YSYEKL. V shed 3 bases, J shed 8 bases, and the junction held 10 bases outside the gene matches. This CDR3 region has 16 residues.

The gene calls are TRBV10-3 and TRBJ1-4; tentative D call: TRBD1 (5 bases). V was cut by 0 bases and J by 8 bases, with 13 bases left in between. CDR3 length equals 15 residues. Germline-derived CDR1 and CDR2 are ENHRY and SYGVKD. For the CDR3, the DNA is TGTGCCATCAGTGAGTCAGGCAGGGTGGGAGAAAAACTGTTTTTT. Residues: CAISESGRVGEKLFF.

The rearrangement joins TRBV6-5 to TRBJ1-6; 10 positions match TRBD1. The CDR3 is made up of 16 amino acids. J gave up 7 bases and V 2 bases, and 5 bases lay outside the gene matches. In germline, CDR1 is MNHEY, CDR2 SVGAGI. CDR3 bases: TGTGCCAGCAGTTACCGATTGGGACAGGGGAATTCACCCCTCCACTTT. Protein: CASSYRLGQGNSPLHF.

This rearrangement joins TRBV5-5 to TRBJ1-4; the D gene is possibly TRBD1 (5 bases). This CDR3 comprises 18 residues. Trimming took off 6 bases at V and 0 bases at J, with 21 bases between the two ends. From germline, CDR1 is SGHKS and CDR2 YYEKEE (reference sequence). The CDR3 nucleotides are TGTGCCAGCACGCCTCCGGGGGGGTCCCGGGCAACTAATGAAAAACTGTTTTTT. It encodes CASTPPGGSRATNEKLFF.

This clone appeared once. V gene TRBV9 combines with J gene TRBJ2-3; D may be TRBD2 (7 bases). V lost 0 bases and J lost 3, with 17 bases in between. The CDR3 sequence is 17 residues long. Germline CDR1 and CDR2: SGDLS and YYNGEE. The CDR3, as DNA: TGTGCCAGCAGCGTAGAAGGGGGGAGGGGATCGACAGATACGCAGTATTTT. Translation: CASSVEGGRGSTDTQYF.

This clone has a single count. The genes are TRBV10-1 and TRBJ2-3, with D possibly matching TRBD1 (5 bases). Germline V CDR1 and CDR2: WNHNN, SYGVQD (reference sequence). This CDR3 is built from 12 residues. Trimming took off 3 bases at V and 5 bases at J, with 6 bases between the two ends. The CDR3 DNA is TGCGCCAGCAGTGATAGGGGAGATACGCAGTATTTT. Protein product: CASSDRGDTQYF.

V and J are TRBV7-2 and TRBJ1-6, with D unresolved. Germline V lookup: CDR1 SGHTA, CDR2 FQGNSA. V was shortened by 3 bases and J by 5 bases, with 11 bases between the two germline ends. The CDR3 consists of 15 residues. CDR3 amino acids: CASSLRTVNNSPLHF. CDR3 in DNA: TGTGCCAGCAGCTTGAGAACAGTAAATAATTCACCCCTCCACTTT. The complete variable domain, with remaining parts taken from reference TRBV7-2 and TRBJ1-6, reads GAGVSQSPSNKVTEKGKDVELRCDPISGHTALYWYRQSLGQGLEFLIYFQGNSAPDKSGLPSDRFSAERTGGSVSTLTIQRTQQEDSAVYLCASSLRTVNNSPLHFGNGTRLTVT.

The chain combines TRBV6-2 or TRBV6-3 with TRBJ1-1; 8 bases agree with TRBD1. Germline V lookup: CDR1 MNHEY, CDR2 SVGEGT. The V and J ends lost 2 bases and 5 bases, in that order; junction bases with no gene match: 4. The CDR3 consists of 14 residues. In nucleotides, the CDR3 is TGTGCCAGCAGTTACGGAACAGGGGGGACTGAAGCTTTCTTT. Protein sequence: CASSYGTGGTEAFF.

The V call is TRBV12-3 or TRBV12-4, the J call TRBJ1-2; possible D gene TRBD1, 6 bases. The CDR3 is 13 amino acids. Trimming left V 5 bases short and J 6 bases short, with 13 bases between. CDR3 bases: TGTGCCAGCAGTGTGGACAGAATCCATGGCTACACCTTC. Translated, it gives CASSVDRIHGYTF.

This sequence joins TRBV10-3 and TRBJ1-2, with D tentatively TRBD1 (6 bases). The CDR3 is 13 amino acids. V lost 9 bases and J 6 bases, leaving 17 bases between the germline ends. Germline V CDR1 and CDR2: ENHRY, SYGVKD. The CDR3 spells CAIRYTGLDGYTF. The CDR3 DNA reads as TGTGCCATAAGGTATACAGGGCTCGATGGCTACACCTTC.

The chain carries TRBV12-5 and TRBJ1-3; D gene ambiguous. Germline lookup yields CDR1 LGHNT and CDR2 FRNRAP. The CDR3 totals 13 residues. Trimming left V 0 bases short and J 4 bases short, with 4 bases between. The CDR3 protein is CASGLVLGNTIYF. The DNA for the CDR3 is TGTGCTAGTGGTTTGGTACTCGGAAACACCATATATTTT.

Only a few counts were recorded for this clone. The rearrangement uses TRBV12-3 or TRBV12-4 and TRBJ1-2; TRBD1 matches 7 bases. This CDR3 spans 12 amino acids. Trimming took 6 bases from V and 8 from J; bases not matched to a gene: 6. In nucleotides, the CDR3 is TGTGCCAGCAGCCCCGCGGACAGGGGCTACACCTTC. It translates to CASSPADRGYTF.

This chain connects TRBV6-1 to TRBJ1-6; D is possibly TRBD1 (5 bases). The CDR3 runs to 15 residues. With 0 bases removed from V and 10 bases from J, the gap between germline ends came to 13 bases. Germline lookup yields CDR1 MNHNS and CDR2 SASEGT. DNA of the CDR3: TGTGCCAGCAGTGAAGCGGGGGGGATAGGGTCACCCCTCCACTTT. Its translation: CASSEAGGIGSPLHF.

The chain recombines TRBV6-5 with TRBJ2-7; 10 bases agree with TRBD1. The germline CDR1 and CDR2 sequences are MNHEY and SVGAGI. V dropped 2 bases and J dropped 2; count of bases not matched to a gene: 3. The CDR3 extends over 15 amino acids. This CDR3 reads CASSYEGQGPYEQYF. The DNA of the CDR3 is TGTGCCAGCAGTTACGAGGGACAGGGGCCCTACGAGCAGTACTTC.

The chain links TRBV13 to TRBJ2-1; a possible D gene is TRBD1 (5 bases). This CDR3 has 12 amino acids. Germline V CDR1 and CDR2: PRHDT, FYEKMQ (reference sequence). V lost 5 bases, J lost 9 bases, and 11 bases lay in between. CDR3 bases: TGTGCCAGCAGCGCCAGGGCAAGTGAGCAGTTCTTC. Translated, it gives CASSARASEQFF.

The rearrangement joins TRBV19 to TRBJ1-5, with 7 bases identical to TRBD1. CDR1 and CDR2 (germline): LNHDA, SQIVND (reference sequence). Trimming took 7 bases from V and 6 from J; bases not matched to a gene: 9. The CDR3 contains 14 residues. Here the CDR3 reads CASTYRGLGQPQHF. CDR3 DNA: TGTGCCAGTACTTATAGGGGGCTCGGTCAGCCCCAGCATTTT.

V usage is TRBV5-1 and J usage is TRBJ2-7; TRBD1 agrees at 8 bases. Losses at the gene ends were 1 base for V and 0 bases for J; bases not matched to a gene: 3. Germline V lookup: CDR1 SGHRS, CDR2 YFSETQ. There are 15 residues in the CDR3. This chain's CDR3 is CASSLRTGSSYEQYF. The CDR3 DNA reads TGCGCCAGCAGCTTGAGGACAGGGAGCTCCTACGAGCAGTACTTC. Using reference TRBV5-1 and TRBJ2-7 for the parts outside the CDR3, the full variable domain is KAGVTQTPRYLIKTRGQQVTLSCSPISGHRSVSWYQQTPGQGLQFLFEYFSETQRNKGNFPGRFSGRQFSNSRSEMNVSTLELGDSALYLCASSLRTGSSYEQYFGPGTRLTVT.

This clone has just one count. The chain carries TRBV13 and TRBJ1-3, with 10 bases identical to TRBD1. Trimming took 4 bases from V and 2 from J; bases not matched to a gene: 8. Germline lookup yields CDR1 PRHDT and CDR2 FYEKMQ (reference sequence). The CDR3 spans 17 residues. CDR3 DNA sequence: TGTGCCAGCAGCTCCTTGGCGACAGGGGGCACTGGAAACACCATATATTTT. Protein sequence: CASSSLATGGTGNTIYF.

The V call is TRBV2, the J call TRBJ2-1; TRBD2 matches 16 bases. J gave up 3 bases and V 10 bases, and 6 bases lay outside the gene matches. The germline V gene has CDR1 SNHLY and CDR2 FYNNEI. This CDR3 has 16 residues. The CDR3 here is CAKGTSGGAVYNEQFF. CDR3 DNA: TGTGCCAAGGGGACTAGCGGGGGGGCCGTCTACAATGAGCAGTTCTTC. Supplemented by reference TRBV2 and TRBJ2-1, the full variable domain reads EPEVTQTPSHQVTQMGQEVILRCVPISNHLYFYWYRQILGQKVEFLVSFYNNEISEKSEIFDDQFSVERPDGSNFTLKIRSTKLEDSAMYFCAKGTSGGAVYNEQFFGPGTRLTVL.

The chain is built from TRBV7-2 and TRBJ2-7, with D tentatively TRBD1 (5 bases). Trimming stripped 0 bases from V and 2 bases from J, with 8 bases between. CDR1 and CDR2 (germline): SGHTA, FQGNSA. This CDR3 contains 14 residues. CDR3 sequence reads: CASSLARGPYEQYF. The CDR3 nucleotides are TGTGCCAGCAGCTTAGCTAGGGGCCCCTACGAGCAGTACTTC.

In this sample, this clone turned up once. V is TRBV2 and J is TRBJ2-1, with 11 nucleotides matching TRBD2. Germline-derived CDR1 and CDR2 are SNHLY and FYNNEI. With 5 bases clipped from V and 3 bases from J, the junction kept 6 bases outside the gene matches. The CDR3 runs 16 residues. The CDR3 sequence: CASSPLAGDFYNEQFF. The CDR3, as DNA: TGTGCCAGCAGTCCACTAGCGGGGGACTTCTACAATGAGCAGTTCTTC.

As regards this clone: Other nucleotide sequences in the sample specify the same CDR3. The chain carries TRBV5-1 and TRBJ1-1, with 7 nucleotides matching TRBD1. The V segment lost 0 bases and the J segment 1 base; nucleotides outside the gene matches: 0. The CDR3 loop spans 14 amino acids. CDR1 is SGHRS, CDR2 YFSETQ, per germline. The CDR3 spells CASSLAGGNTEAFF. The CDR3 DNA is TGCGCCAGCAGCTTGGCAGGGGGGAACACTGAAGCTTTCTTT.

The V call is TRBV9, the J call TRBJ2-3; a possible D gene is TRBD1 (5 bases). Looked up from germline, CDR1 is SGDLS and CDR2 is YYNGEE. This CDR3 contains 14 residues. The V end was cut by 4 bases, the J end by 2 bases, with 11 bases between. CDR3 in amino acids: CASSQRQFTDTQYF. The CDR3 DNA follows: TGTGCCAGCAGCCAACGACAGTTCACAGATACGCAGTATTTT.

This clone has only a few counts. This chain connects TRBV29-1 to TRBJ1-1; D perhaps matches TRBD1 (5 bases). The V gene's germline CDR1 is SQVTM and CDR2 ANQGSEA. Trimming removed 6 bases at V and 10 bases at J, with 15 bases between. The CDR3 is 11 residues long. The CDR3 region is CSVDQGAGAFF. The CDR3 coding sequence is TGCAGCGTAGATCAGGGAGCGGGAGCTTTCTTT.

This clone was seen only a few times. The genes are TRBV10-3 and TRBJ2-7; TRBD1 agrees at 9 bases. The V segment lost 10 bases and the J segment 4 bases; nucleotides outside the gene matches: 11. Germline V CDR1 and CDR2: ENHRY, SYGVKD. The CDR3 length is 14 residues. The CDR3 sequence is CATRFGGQGYEQYF. In DNA, the CDR3 is TGTGCCACCCGCTTTGGGGGACAGGGTTACGAGCAGTACTTC.

A note on this clone: Relative to the germline gene, one junction end is altered; a read error may explain this. The chain joins TRBV4-1 to TRBJ2-1; 7 bases align to TRBD1. Germline CDR1 and CDR2: MGHRA and YSYEKL. CDR3 length: 17 residues. CDR3 nucleotides: TGCGCCAGCAGCCCGGGACAGTCTAGGTCACGGGACAATAAGCAGTTCTTC. It codes for CASSPGQSRSRDNKQFF.